The next 8 T cell receptor beta chains were all read from a single sample in a study of graft-versus-host responses after intestinal transplantation. These receptors have no identified antigens. TCRdb's table, derived via immunoSEQ multiplex PCR, lists solely in-frame clones and lacks some. Of about 100,000 clones listed, less than 90% are singletons. The material sequenced was unstimulated CD4+ T cells sorted from spleen or lymph node cells, taken before transplant. The receptors were sampled from a human donor who was the organ donor for an intestinal transplant.

This chain uses TRBV11-3 with TRBJ2-2; D not certain. CDR1 and CDR2 (germline): SGHNT, YENEEA. The CDR3 is made up of 15 amino acids. V was pared by 2 bases and J by 4 bases, with 11 bases between. The CDR3 protein is CASSLLSMTTGELFF. The CDR3 DNA reads as TGTGCCAGCAGCTTATTAAGTATGACCACCGGGGAGCTGTTTTTT.

The J gene is TRBJ2-3, the V gene TRBV7-9; 8 bases match TRBD2. J lost 6 bases, V lost 2 bases, and 16 bases had no gene match. The germline V gene has CDR1 SEHNR and CDR2 FQNEAQ (reference sequence). The CDR3 sequence is 18 residues long. CDR3 coding DNA: TGTGCCAGCAGCTTATTGGGACTAGGCGGGGGAGGTACGGATACGCAGTATTTT. Translated, it gives CASSLLGLGGGGTDTQYF.

The chain recombines TRBV21-1 with TRBJ1-5. TRBV21-1 is marked as a pseudogene. The CDR3 totals 19 residues. The CDR3 sequence: CASSTLRPEGSSPPEPQHF. The CDR3 region has the DNA TGTGCCAGCAGCACCCTCCGGCCGGAGGGCAGCAGCCCTCCCGAGCCCCAGCATTTT.

The DNA for the CDR3 is TGCGCCAGCAGCGTGCCGGGACAGGGTTACGAGCAGTACTTC. Amino acids: CASSVPGQGYEQYF. The chain joins TRBV5-1 to TRBJ2-7, with TRBD1 matching 9 bases. The V segment lost 4 bases and the J segment 4 bases; nucleotides outside the gene matches: 6. The CDR3 contains 14 residues. The germline CDR1 and CDR2 sequences are SGHRS and YFSETQ. Looking up the rest from reference TRBV5-1 and TRBJ2-7 gives the full variable domain: KAGVTQTPRYLIKTRGQQVTLSCSPISGHRSVSWYQQTPGQGLQFLFEYFSETQRNKGNFPGRFSGRQFSNSRSEMNVSTLELGDSALYLCASSVPGQGYEQYFGPGTRLTVT.

CDR3 sequence (DNA): TGTGCCAGCAGCTTAAACTATGGCTACACCTTC. Protein: CASSLNYGYTF. V gene TRBV7-9 combines with J gene TRBJ1-2; unclear D gene. Trimming shortened V by 2 bases and J by 2 bases, and 0 bases separated the two germline ends. The CDR3 is 11 residues long. Germline CDR1 and CDR2: SEHNR and FQNEAQ (reference sequence).

The V gene is TRBV21-1, the J gene TRBJ2-3; TRBD1, the table's D call, was not compared with the DNA. TRBV21-1 is a pseudogene. This CDR3 contains 16 residues. The CDR3 region is CASSPQRGRDTDTQYF. The CDR3 coding sequence is TGTGCCAGCAGCCCACAGAGGGGGCGGGACACAGATACGCAGTATTTT.

The rearrangement links TRBV7-2 to TRBJ1-2; TRBD1 might be the D (5 bases). Deletions cut 3 bases from V and 5 bases from J, with 13 bases between. The germline CDR1 and CDR2 sequences are SGHTA and FQGNSA. CDR3 length: 14 residues. The chain's CDR3 is CASSFFRQSYGYTF. CDR3 in DNA: TGTGCCAGCAGCTTCTTTCGACAGTCATATGGCTACACCTTC.

This chain's CDR3 is CSVVGVEGNQPQHF. The CDR3 DNA is TGCAGCGTTGTGGGGGTCGAGGGCAATCAGCCCCAGCATTTT. This chain joins TRBV29-1 and TRBJ1-5, with D possibly being TRBD1 (5 bases). The CDR3 extends over 14 amino acids. Germline CDR1 is SQVTM and CDR2 is ANQGSEA. V was trimmed by 4 bases and J by 2 bases, leaving 12 bases between them. The full variable domain, rest sourced from reference TRBV29-1 and TRBJ1-5, is SAVISQKPSRDICQRGTSLTIQCQVDSQVTMMFWYRQQPGQSLTLIATANQGSEATYESGFVIDKFPISRPNLTFSTLTVSNMSPEDSSIYLCSVVGVEGNQPQHFGDGTRLSIL.